This T cell receptor beta chain was captured in a study of T cell responses to AZD1222 COVID-19 vaccine. The overall study: Second-dose intervals near 4 or 12 weeks were combined. Regarding the study as a whole: Baseline seropositivity characterized only six AZD1222 recipients. The donors showed a predominance of white British ancestry and of females, with possible underestimation of clonal diversity. None of the repertoires were sampled until the peak T cell response had passed.

Clones were sequenced by immunoSEQ multiplex PCR, and TCRdb holds only the in-frame ones, with some missing. The sample carries 100,000 to 150,000 clones, 90% recorded once. Comment on this clone: What it binds is not known.

CDR1 is SGDLS, CDR2 YYNGEE, per germline. J lost 6 bases, V lost 4 bases, and 9 bases had no gene match. The length of the CDR3 is 15 residues. Sequencing used peripheral blood, obtained on day 0 of AZD1222 vaccination. This chain uses TRBV9 with TRBJ2-2; the match to TRBD1 covers 7 bases. The TCR originated in an adult in good health. The CDR3 DNA is TGTGCCAGCAGCCCCGGGACAGCTGGGGCCGGGGAGCTGTTTTTT. Protein: CASSPGTAGAGELFF.